This T cell receptor (beta chain) was recorded in a study of patients and donors after allogeneic stem cell transplantation. This clonotype was seen repeatedly, ten times or more. The length of the CDR3 is 14 residues. V was trimmed by 3 bases and J by 5 bases, leaving 13 bases between them. TCRdb reprocessed the RT-PCR reads via MiXCR and lists one record per CDR3 protein. The profile shows about 960,000 distinct CDR3 sequences, over 15% of them singletons. The J gene is TRBJ1-1, the V gene TRBV12-3 or TRBV12-4, with unresolved D. The source material was blood, either unsorted or a sorted T cell fraction (not recorded which). The clonotype originates from a human donor who was either an allogeneic HSCT recipient or a stem cell or donor lymphocyte infusion donor (not recorded which). It is not recorded whose cells these are; they may come from a transplant donor. CDR3 protein: CASSFSDRSTEAFF. The CDR3 nucleotides are TGTGCCAGCAGTTTCTCCGATAGATCAACTGAAGCTTTCTTT.